The 28 T cell receptor beta chains below come from one sample, sequenced in a study of cytomegalovirus exposure and HLA in healthy donors. The PCR made use of 60 Vbeta and 13 Jbeta primers. TCRdb's copy holds only in-frame clones and misses some; the assay was immunoSEQ multiplex PCR. The sample lists about 88,000 clones; around 89% were seen once. The specimen sequenced was PBMCs. These receptors were taken from a man aged 18 to 29 in good health and CMV-seronegative.

The chain's CDR3 is CASSFTGNTDTQYF. DNA for the CDR3: TGCGCCAGCAGCTTCACAGGGAACACAGATACGCAGTATTTT. This chain joins TRBV5-1 and TRBJ2-3; the D gene is possibly TRBD1 (6 bases). Trimming cost V 2 bases and J 2 bases, with 9 bases left between them. The CDR3 is made up of 14 amino acids. Germline loops: CDR1 SGHRS, CDR2 YFSETQ.

The V gene is TRBV19, the J gene TRBJ1-5, with D possibly matching TRBD1 (5 bases). CDR1 is LNHDA and CDR2 is SQIVND in the germline V gene (reference sequence). CDR3 length: 14 residues. Trimming left V 10 bases short and J 0 bases short, with 13 bases between. This CDR3 reads CATGDRDSNQPQHF. The CDR3 DNA reads TGTGCCACCGGAGACAGAGATAGCAATCAGCCCCAGCATTTT.

On this clone: Relative to the germline gene, one junction end is altered; a read error may explain this. Within the sample, other DNA sequences also encode this same CDR3. The rearrangement uses TRBV28 and TRBJ1-5, with 8 bases aligning to TRBD1. The germline CDR1 and CDR2 sequences are MDHEN and SYDVKM. This CDR3 is 17 amino acids long. CDR3 amino acids: CASSFHYTGGSNQPQHF. Written as DNA, the CDR3 is TGTGCCAGCAGTTTCCATTACACAGGGGGAAGCAATCAGCCCCAGCACTTT.

J is TRBJ2-3 and V is TRBV13; TRBD2 is a possible D gene (5 bases). The CDR3 is 13 residues long. The V end lost 8 bases, the J end lost 6 bases, and 15 bases lay between the germline ends. The germline V gene has CDR1 PRHDT and CDR2 FYEKMQ (reference sequence). The CDR3 protein is CASYYGSADTQYF. Here the CDR3 DNA reads TGTGCCAGCTACTATGGGAGCGCGGATACGCAGTATTTT. Combining the CDR3 with reference TRBV13 and TRBJ2-3 gives the whole variable domain AAGVIQSPRHLIKEKRETATLKCYPIPRHDTVYWYQQGPGQDPQFLISFYEKMQSDKGSIPDRFSAQQFSDYHSELNMSSLELGDSALYFCASYYGSADTQYFGPGTRLTVL.

This chain links TRBV15 with TRBJ2-5, with a tentative D call TRBD2 (6 bases). Germline CDR1 LNHNV, CDR2 YYDKDF (reference sequence). Trimming shortened V by 0 bases and J by 3 bases, and 11 bases separated the two germline ends. This CDR3 has 15 amino acids. The CDR3 loop is CATSRDQRVEETQYF. The CDR3 DNA sequence: TGTGCCACCAGCAGAGATCAGCGGGTTGAAGAGACCCAGTACTTC.

The gene calls are TRBV5-4 and TRBJ2-1, with D perhaps TRBD2 (6 bases). The V and J ends lost 4 bases and 8 bases respectively, with 13 bases between them. The CDR3 length is 13 residues. In germline, CDR1 is SGHNT, CDR2 YYREEE (reference sequence). Here the CDR3 reads CASSRDSRDEQFF. DNA of the CDR3: TGTGCCAGCAGCCGGGACTCGAGGGATGAGCAGTTCTTC.

This clone was recorded a few times. V and J are TRBV28 and TRBJ2-1; unclear D gene. Per germline, CDR1 MDHEN and CDR2 SYDVKM. The CDR3 is 15 amino acids. V was pared by 5 bases and J by 0 bases, with 11 bases between. CDR3 loop: CASSPPDNSYNEQFF. CDR3 DNA sequence: TGTGCCAGCAGTCCCCCTGACAACTCCTACAATGAGCAGTTCTTC. The full variable domain, in which reference TRBV28 and TRBJ2-1 provide the parts outside the CDR3, is DVKVTQSSRYLVKRTGEKVFLECVQDMDHENMFWYRQDPGLGLRLIYFSYDVKMKEKGDIPEGYSVSREKKERFSLILESASTNQTSMYLCASSPPDNSYNEQFFGPGTRLTVL.

This chain links TRBV28 with TRBJ2-5; 10 bases fit TRBD1. The DNA matches TRBJ2-7 better at its end, which makes the J call doubtful. CDR1 MDHEN and CDR2 SYDVKM come from the germline V gene. The CDR3 runs 14 residues. The CDR3 sequence: CASSWDRGSDEQYF. The CDR3 DNA reads as TGTGCCAGCAGTTGGGACAGGGGTTCCGACGAGCAGTACTTC.

The J gene is TRBJ2-1, the V gene TRBV4-1; D gene uncertain. The V and J ends lost 0 bases and 0 bases respectively, with 6 bases between them. Germline loops: CDR1 MGHRA, CDR2 YSYEKL. The CDR3 runs to 15 residues. CDR3 bases: TGCGCCAGCAGCCAAGAAGAGAGCTCCTACAATGAGCAGTTCTTC. Translated, it gives CASSQEESSYNEQFF.

The rearrangement links TRBV18 to TRBJ1-1; weak D call: TRBD1 (6 bases). With 6 bases removed from V and 8 bases from J, the gap between germline ends came to 25 bases. The CDR3 has 16 amino acids. Germline CDR1 and CDR2: KGHSH and LQKENI. CDR3 bases: TGTGCCAGCTCTAACACACCGACAGGAGAAAAAACCGAAGCTTTCTTT. This encodes CASSNTPTGEKTEAFF.

This chain links TRBV2 with TRBJ1-2; 7 nucleotides align to TRBD1. V shed 6 bases, J shed 1 base, and the junction held 8 bases outside the gene matches. This CDR3 is built from 15 residues. CDR1 SNHLY and CDR2 FYNNEI come from the germline V gene. The DNA for the CDR3 is TGTGCCAGCAGCTTAAAGGGACAGATTAACTATGGCTACACCTTC. Encoded protein: CASSLKGQINYGYTF.

The chain has TRBV2 and TRBJ2-1; TRBD2 matches 8 bases. Per the germline V gene, CDR1 is SNHLY and CDR2 is FYNNEI. The CDR3 extends over 15 amino acids. Trimming at V came to 5 bases and at J to 10 bases, leaving 13 bases not matched to a gene. CDR3 nucleotides: TGTGCCAGCAGTTCCAGCGGGAGTCGGGTCAGGGAGCAGTTCTTC. It yields the protein CASSSSGSRVREQFF.

The rearrangement links TRBV19 to TRBJ2-1; a weak D match, TRBD2 (6 bases). Trimming shortened V by 5 bases and J by 1 base, and 15 bases separated the two germline ends. This CDR3 spans 16 amino acids. Germline-derived CDR1 and CDR2 are LNHDA and SQIVND (reference sequence). CDR3 nucleotide sequence: TGTGCCAGTAGTCCCAGGGCAGGGAGGTCCTACAATGAGCAGTTCTTC. This sequence encodes CASSPRAGRSYNEQFF.

The chain joins TRBV27 to TRBJ2-7; D may be TRBD1 (6 bases). The germline V and J ends were trimmed by 5 bases and 3 bases, with 11 bases remaining between them. CDR3 length: 13 amino acids. Germline V CDR1 and CDR2: MNHEY, SMNVEV (reference sequence). CDR3 in DNA: TGTGCCAGCAGTCGGAACAGGGTCTACGAGCAGTACTTC. Translation: CASSRNRVYEQYF.

This chain links TRBV13 with TRBJ2-3; TRBD2 is a possible D gene (6 bases). Trimming left V 8 bases short and J 0 bases short, with 12 bases between. The CDR3 consists of 14 residues. The germline V gene has CDR1 PRHDT and CDR2 FYEKMQ (reference sequence). The CDR3 loop is CASGGEESTDTQYF. The CDR3 nucleotides read TGTGCCAGCGGCGGGGAGGAGAGCACAGATACGCAGTATTTT.

The rearrangement uses TRBV5-5 and TRBJ2-5; tentative D call: TRBD2 (5 bases). CDR1 is SGHKS and CDR2 is YYEKEE in the germline V gene (reference sequence). Trimming removed 0 bases from V and 5 bases from J, with 11 bases in between. The CDR3 is 14 amino acids. CDR3 in DNA: TGTGCCAGCAGCTTGGATCCGTGGGAGGAGACCCAGTACTTC. Encoded protein: CASSLDPWEETQYF. The full variable domain, rest sourced from reference TRBV5-5 and TRBJ2-5, is DAGVTQSPTHLIKTRGQQVTLRCSPISGHKSVSWYQQVLGQGPQFIFQYYEKEERGRGNFPDRFSARQFPNYSSELNVNALLLGDSALYLCASSLDPWEETQYFGPGTRLLVL.

The chain uses TRBV18 and TRBJ2-3; the D is unclear. This CDR3 comprises 12 residues. Between the trimmed V and J ends, which lost 6 bases and 5 bases, there was a span of 9 bases. CDR1 and CDR2 (germline): KGHSH, LQKENI. The CDR3 DNA sequence: TGTGCCAGCTCGCTACGAGGAGATACGCAGTATTTT. Its translation: CASSLRGDTQYF.

V usage is TRBV6-5 and J usage is TRBJ2-2; possibly TRBD2 for D (6 bases). Germline-derived CDR1 and CDR2 are MNHEY and SVGAGI. The germline V and J ends were trimmed by 0 bases and 7 bases, with 15 bases remaining between them. CDR3 length: 16 residues. This chain's CDR3 is CASSYSIMGGSGELFF. Written as DNA, the CDR3 is TGTGCCAGCAGTTACTCGATTATGGGGGGAAGCGGGGAGCTGTTTTTT.

The V gene is TRBV5-1, the J gene TRBJ1-2; perhaps TRBD1 as D (5 bases). Between the trimmed V and J ends, which lost 4 bases and 0 bases, there was a span of 10 bases. This CDR3 comprises 14 residues. Germline CDR1 reads SGHRS; CDR2 reads YFSETQ. The CDR3 sequence is CASSRTGANYGYTF. The CDR3 nucleotides are TGCGCCAGCAGCAGGACGGGGGCTAACTATGGCTACACCTTC. The full variable domain, rest sourced from reference TRBV5-1 and TRBJ1-2, is KAGVTQTPRYLIKTRGQQVTLSCSPISGHRSVSWYQQTPGQGLQFLFEYFSETQRNKGNFPGRFSGRQFSNSRSEMNVSTLELGDSALYLCASSRTGANYGYTFGSGTRLTVV.

The rearrangement links TRBV19 to TRBJ2-6; D uncertain. This CDR3 region has 17 residues. The V end was cut by 1 base, the J end by 0 bases, with 10 bases between. Germline loops: CDR1 LNHDA, CDR2 SQIVND (reference sequence). The CDR3 reads CASSIGLPLSGANVLTF. The CDR3 DNA reads as TGTGCCAGTAGTATAGGGCTTCCGCTCTCTGGGGCCAACGTCCTGACTTTC.

Here the CDR3 reads CASSLLAGVVQPQHF. The CDR3 DNA reads as TGTGCCAGCAGCTTATTGGCAGGGGTAGTACAGCCCCAGCATTTT. The chain employs TRBV7-6 and TRBJ1-5, with D perhaps TRBD1 (6 bases). Germline V gene data show CDR1 as SGHVS and CDR2 as FNYEAQ. The CDR3 is made up of 15 amino acids. V was pared by 2 bases and J by 7 bases, with 15 bases between.

V and J are TRBV7-8 and TRBJ2-1, with 12 nucleotides matching TRBD2. The junction had 6 bases not matched to a gene; V was cut back by 5 bases and J by 7 bases. CDR3 length: 15 amino acids. CDR1 and CDR2 from the germline V gene are SGHVS and FQNEAQ. The CDR3 region has the DNA TGTGCCAGCAGCCCAGGACTAGCGGGGCGGAATGAGCAGTTCTTC. It specifies CASSPGLAGRNEQFF.

The genes are TRBV4-2 and TRBJ2-3; 7 nucleotides match TRBD2. J gave up 3 bases and V 4 bases, and 13 bases lay outside the gene matches. Germline CDR1 reads LGHNA; CDR2 reads YNFKEQ. This CDR3 is 17 amino acids long. This CDR3 is CASSRADSGKRTDTQYF. The CDR3 DNA is TGTGCCAGCAGCCGAGCTGACAGCGGGAAGAGGACAGATACGCAGTATTTT.

This clone was found a few times. The chain joins TRBV15 to TRBJ2-3; 7 bases map to TRBD1. The V gene end was trimmed by 2 bases and the J gene end by 0 bases; junction bases not matched to a gene: 2. The CDR3 loop spans 15 amino acids. CDR1 is LNHNV and CDR2 is YYDKDF in the germline V gene (reference sequence). Here the CDR3 reads CATSRTRGSTDTQYF. The CDR3 DNA sequence: TGTGCCACCAGCAGAACCAGGGGGAGCACAGATACGCAGTATTTT.

The chain links TRBV6-5 to TRBJ2-1, with 9 bases that match TRBD1. Germline CDR1 and CDR2: MNHEY and SVGAGI. The CDR3 contains 15 residues. V lost 6 bases to trimming and J lost 6 bases; unmatched junction nucleotides: 9. CDR3 sequence (DNA): TGTGCCAGCAGACCCGGGACAGGGTTCTCCAATGAGCAGTTCTTC. Residues: CASRPGTGFSNEQFF.

The chain couples TRBV6-1 to TRBJ1-5, with D unclear. The CDR3 extends over 14 amino acids. V was cut by 6 bases and J by 1 base, with 10 bases left in between. CDR1 MNHNS and CDR2 SASEGT come from the germline V gene. The CDR3 loop reads CASRSEPSNQPQHF. The CDR3 region has the DNA TGTGCCAGCAGATCCGAGCCCAGCAATCAGCCCCAGCATTTT.

This clone was seen once. This chain joins TRBV19 and TRBJ1-1; TRBD1 is a possible D gene (5 bases). V lost 6 bases and J 6 bases, leaving 23 bases between the germline ends. Germline V gene lookup returns CDR1 LNHDA and CDR2 SQIVND (reference sequence). This CDR3 has 16 amino acids. The CDR3 is CASSTPGGRGVAEAFF. CDR3 DNA: TGTGCCAGTAGCACCCCCGGGGGGAGAGGGGTGGCTGAAGCTTTCTTT. The full variable domain, completed using reference TRBV19 and TRBJ1-1, is DGGITQSPKYLFRKEGQNVTLSCEQNLNHDAMYWYRQDPGQGLRLIYYSQIVNDFQKGDIAEGYSVSREKKESFPLTVTSAQKNPTAFYLCASSTPGGRGVAEAFFGQGTRLTVV.

The chain is built from TRBV9 and TRBJ2-5; D is unclear. The last part of the DNA fits TRBJ2-7 better; the J call may be wrong. The CDR3 spans 14 residues. From germline, CDR1 is SGDLS and CDR2 YYNGEE. This chain's CDR3 is CASSVDLGDYEQYF. The CDR3 coding sequence is TGTGCCAGCAGCGTAGATCTGGGTGACTACGAGCAGTACTTC.